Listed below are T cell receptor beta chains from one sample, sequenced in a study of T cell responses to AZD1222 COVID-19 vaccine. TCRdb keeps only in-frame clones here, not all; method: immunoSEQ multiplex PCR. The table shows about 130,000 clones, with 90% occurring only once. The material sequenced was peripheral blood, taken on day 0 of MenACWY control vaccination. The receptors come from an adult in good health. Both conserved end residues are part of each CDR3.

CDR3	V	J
CASSEAGHSSYNEQFF	TRBV5-1	TRBJ2-1
CASGLRPRQISSTDTQYF	TRBV2	TRBJ2-3
CASSYRGQMNTEAFF	TRBV7-9	TRBJ1-1
CAIGWAPVNTEAFF	TRBV7-9	TRBJ1-1
CASSDTPVGGPHF	TRBV2	TRBJ2-4
CASSLSGSSYNEQFF	TRBV7-9	TRBJ2-1
CASSLDFGAINEKLFF	TRBV11-2	TRBJ1-4
CASSPLGQVEGPYEQYF	TRBV7-8	TRBJ2-7
CASSFGTGHNSPLHF	TRBV27	TRBJ1-6
CASSWAGSNLGIQYF	TRBV6-2/TRBV6-3	TRBJ2-4
CAWSSVGNTIYF	TRBV30	TRBJ1-3
CASSFRQEGTDTQYF	TRBV7-9	TRBJ2-3
CASSTVSGNTIYF	TRBV12-3/TRBV12-4	TRBJ1-3
CASSRTGDTEAFF	TRBV5-1	TRBJ1-1
CASRPRTGSNEQFF	TRBV3-1/TRBV3-2	TRBJ2-1
CAWSGLGRDRVNYGYTF	TRBV30	TRBJ1-2
CASSLTPGLKLFF	TRBV28	TRBJ1-4
CASSWRGNTEAFF	TRBV28	TRBJ1-1
CASSVLEHTRWGYTF	TRBV9	TRBJ1-2
CATSDLQGFSPHWYEQYF	TRBV24-1	TRBJ2-7
CASSYVSTYGYTF	TRBV6-6	TRBJ1-2
CASSEGLAGGHEQFF	TRBV7-9	TRBJ2-1
CASSQVAGVLDTQYF	TRBV14	TRBJ2-3
CASSLAGVETQYF	TRBV5-1	TRBJ2-5
CASSLGSDRVHNQPQHF	TRBV7-9	TRBJ1-5
CASRTPEGRSYGYTF	TRBV28	TRBJ1-2
CASSLWTSGRARYNEQFF	TRBV7-6	TRBJ2-1
CASLLWGSGNTIYF	TRBV19	TRBJ1-3
CASILKGLQETQYF	TRBV6-5	TRBJ2-5
CASSYTDRVSGNTIYF	TRBV6-5	TRBJ1-3
CASSSEGTGADEQFF	TRBV4-1	TRBJ2-1
CASSSNRDTLNTEAFF	TRBV27	TRBJ1-1
CAWSRGTSGQQFF	TRBV30	TRBJ2-1
CASSSPYEQYF	TRBV19	TRBJ2-7
CASSYGGQTGQPQHF	TRBV6-5	TRBJ1-5
CASSYPGGSSPNEQFF	TRBV6-6	TRBJ2-1
CASSPPRNTEAFF	TRBV4-1	TRBJ1-1